These 27 T cell receptor beta chains originate from one sample sequenced in a study of T cells in Graves' hyperthyroidism and ophthalmopathy. Regions amplified from RNA transcripts were the TCR beta CDR3 regions. An initial round of RT-PCR targeting the TCR CDR3 relied on the HTBI primer set. Via MiXCR, TCRdb re-called the multiplex PCR reads, giving one row per CDR3 protein. The sample lists some 620,000 distinct CDR3 sequences; roughly 15% were seen once. Sequenced material: blood. Receptor source: a woman aged 30 to 39 with Graves' hyperthyroidism.

This clonotype was counted only a few times. The chain is built from TRBV2 and TRBJ1-2; D is unresolved. Per germline, CDR1 SNHLY and CDR2 FYNNEI. Trimming left V 4 bases short and J 0 bases short, with 9 bases between. The CDR3 loop spans 14 amino acids. CDR3 sequence: CASSGGGANYGYTF. For the CDR3, the DNA is TGTGCCAGCAGTGGGGGTGGAGCTAACTATGGCTACACCTTC.

In its sample, this clonotype was seen a few times. This rearrangement joins TRBV27 to TRBJ2-1, with 9 nucleotides matching TRBD2. CDR1 is MNHEY and CDR2 is SMNVEV in the germline V gene (reference sequence). V was clipped by 3 bases and J by 7 bases; unmatched bases: 4. The CDR3 runs 14 residues. The CDR3 nucleotides read TGTGCCAGCAGTTTGAGCACTAGCGGGAATGAGCAGTTCTTC. It specifies CASSLSTSGNEQFF.

There are many counts of this clonotype. The V call is TRBV7-2, the J call TRBJ2-1, with 7 bases fitting TRBD2. V gave up 3 bases and J gave up 1 base; unmatched junction bases: 3. Germline lookup yields CDR1 SGHTA and CDR2 FQGNSA. This CDR3 is built from 15 residues. DNA for the CDR3: TGTGCCAGCAGCTTCTCTAGCGGTTCCTACAATGAGCAGTTCTTC. Amino acid sequence: CASSFSSGSYNEQFF.

A few counts support this clonotype. V and J are TRBV24-1 and TRBJ2-5; D remains ambiguous. Trimming removed 0 bases at V and 0 bases at J, with 10 bases between. CDR3 length: 16 amino acids. The germline CDR1 and CDR2 sequences are KGHDR and SFDVKD. CDR3 sequence reads: CATSDLWDRNQETQYF. Written as DNA, the CDR3 is TGTGCCACCAGTGATTTGTGGGATAGAAACCAAGAGACCCAGTACTTC.

In its sample, this clonotype was seen many times. The chain uses TRBV2 and TRBJ2-7; 9 positions agree with TRBD1. Trimming at V came to 8 bases and at J to 2 bases, leaving 13 bases not matched to a gene. The CDR3 has 16 amino acids. CDR1 SNHLY and CDR2 FYNNEI come from the germline V gene. CDR3 sequence (DNA): TGTGCCAGCCTCTACTTTGGGGACAGGGCCCCCTACGAGCAGTACTTC. Protein: CASLYFGDRAPYEQYF.

In this sample, this clonotype turned up a few times. J is TRBJ2-7 and V is TRBV9; weak D call: TRBD2 (6 bases). Germline loops: CDR1 SGDLS, CDR2 YYNGEE. Trimming removed 2 bases at V and 4 bases at J, with 13 bases between. This CDR3 has 14 residues. DNA for the CDR3: TGTGCCAGCAGCGTGGGGACTGCGGCGTACGAGCAGTACTTC. Translation gives CASSVGTAAYEQYF.

V and J are TRBV7-9 and TRBJ1-1; no clear D. This CDR3 contains 14 residues. Trimming removed 2 bases from V and 6 bases from J, with 13 bases in between. Germline-derived CDR1 and CDR2 are SEHNR and FQNEAQ (reference sequence). The CDR3 coding sequence is TGTGCCAGCAGCTTAACCGAGGGAATCGCTGAAGCTTTCTTT. Translated, it gives CASSLTEGIAEAFF.

The sample holds many counts of this clonotype. V gene TRBV10-3 combines with J gene TRBJ2-1; unclear D gene. From germline, CDR1 is ENHRY and CDR2 SYGVKD. This CDR3 is built from 15 residues. V lost 3 bases and J lost 5, with 14 bases in between. The CDR3 DNA reads TGTGCCATCAGTGAAAAGCAGCTAGACAACAATGAGCAGTTCTTC. As protein: CAISEKQLDNNEQFF.

The sample holds many counts of this clonotype. The rearrangement joins TRBV28 to TRBJ1-2, with D tentatively TRBD1 (5 bases). Germline V CDR1 and CDR2: MDHEN, SYDVKM. With 5 bases removed from V and 2 bases from J, the gap between germline ends came to 9 bases. The CDR3 contains 13 residues. The CDR3: CASSIGGNYGYTF. The CDR3 DNA reads TGTGCCAGCAGTATCGGGGGAAACTATGGCTACACCTTC.

The rearrangement uses TRBV4-3 and TRBJ2-5; D gene unclear. Germline loops: CDR1 LGHNA, CDR2 YSLEER. The ends were cut back, 3 bases at V and 3 bases at J, with 11 bases in the middle. This CDR3 has 14 residues. This chain's CDR3 is CASSQSTAEETQYF. In nucleotides, the CDR3 is TGCGCCAGCAGCCAGTCAACAGCTGAAGAGACCCAGTACTTC.

The chain recombines TRBV27 with TRBJ2-7; 7 bases are a match to TRBD1. Germline loops: CDR1 MNHEY, CDR2 SMNVEV (reference sequence). The CDR3 loop spans 12 amino acids. Unmatched junction bases numbered 7, after V lost 5 bases and J lost 9 bases. CDR3 nucleotide sequence: TGTGCCAGCAGTACAAACAGGGGTGGGCAGTACTTC. This translates into CASSTNRGGQYF.

The chain uses TRBV11-2 and TRBJ2-6; D is uncertain. Trimming took off 4 bases at V and 13 bases at J, with 5 bases between the two ends. In germline, CDR1 is SGHAT, CDR2 FQNNGV. The CDR3 has 10 amino acids. CDR3 protein: CASSSDVLTF. DNA of the CDR3: TGTGCCAGCAGCTCCGATGTCCTGACTTTC.

The chain links TRBV20-1 to TRBJ2-5, with D possibly matching TRBD1 (5 bases). The CDR3 sequence is 14 residues long. Between the trimmed V and J ends, which lost 4 bases and 1 base, there was a span of 13 bases. Germline V gene data show CDR1 as DFQATT and CDR2 as SNEGSKA (reference sequence). The CDR3 coding sequence is TGCAGTGCTACGGAAGACAGTGCCCAAGAGACCCAGTACTTC. This gives the protein CSATEDSAQETQYF.

The V gene is TRBV20-1, the J gene TRBJ1-3; 9 bases match TRBD1. CDR3 length: 15 residues. V shed 6 bases, J shed 3 bases, and the junction held 9 bases outside the gene matches. Germline V gives CDR1 DFQATT, CDR2 SNEGSKA (reference sequence). The CDR3 nucleotides read TGCAGTGCCTGGAACAGGGGGCGTTTTGGAAACACCATATATTTT. This gives the protein CSAWNRGRFGNTIYF.

This clonotype was counted ten times or more. The chain carries TRBV10-1 and TRBJ1-1, with no clear D. Between the trimmed V and J ends, which lost 3 bases and 5 bases, there was a span of 13 bases. The germline CDR1 and CDR2 sequences are WNHNN and SYGVQD (reference sequence). CDR3 length: 14 residues. CDR3 sequence: CASSDGRAKTEAFF. The CDR3 DNA reads TGCGCCAGCAGTGATGGACGAGCGAAGACTGAAGCTTTCTTT.

This clonotype came up many times. The chain is built from TRBV2 and TRBJ1-1; no clear D. Trimming removed 1 base at V and 2 bases at J, with 8 bases between. Germline V gives CDR1 SNHLY, CDR2 FYNNEI. This CDR3 has 14 residues. CDR3 DNA: TGTGCCAGCAGTGAAGGAGAAAGAAACACTGAAGCTTTCTTT. Translated: CASSEGERNTEAFF.

This clonotype was counted many times. V and J are TRBV11-2 and TRBJ2-7; D is unclear. The CDR3 length is 16 residues. Germline CDR1 and CDR2: SGHAT and FQNNGV. V lost 1 base to trimming and J lost 0 bases, with 13 bases between them. CDR3 bases: TGTGCCAGCAGCTTAGTACCCTTTTCGAGCTCCTACGAGCAGTACTTC. This codes for CASSLVPFSSSYEQYF.

V gene TRBV6-1 combines with J gene TRBJ2-2; D remains ambiguous. Per the germline V gene, CDR1 is MNHNS and CDR2 is SASEGT. Trimming cost V 10 bases and J 7 bases, with 16 bases left between them. The CDR3 has 13 residues. In DNA form, the CDR3 reads TGTGCCATCGACCTCCAGGAGAGCGGGGAGCTGTTTTTT. Residues: CAIDLQESGELFF.

The chain recombines TRBV20-1 with TRBJ2-2; 7 bases are a match to TRBD2. The J segment lost 4 bases and the V segment lost 3 bases, leaving 2 bases of the junction unmatched. The CDR3 covers 13 residues. Germline V CDR1 and CDR2: DFQATT, SNEGSKA (reference sequence). CDR3 residues: CSARGGITGELFF. The CDR3 DNA reads TGCAGTGCTAGGGGGGGGATCACCGGGGAGCTGTTTTTT.

This clonotype was detected ten times or more. This rearrangement joins TRBV9 to TRBJ2-3; no firm D call. Between the trimmed V and J ends, which lost 4 bases and 4 bases, there was a span of 16 bases. CDR1 is SGDLS, CDR2 YYNGEE, per germline. CDR3 size: 15 residues. CDR3 nucleotide sequence: TGTGCCAGCAGCCCCCGGGTGGGTATCGCAGATACGCAGTATTTT. Protein product: CASSPRVGIADTQYF. The full variable domain, its missing parts supplied by reference TRBV9 and TRBJ2-3, is DSGVTQTPKHLITATGQRVTLRCSPRSGDLSVYWYQQSLDQGLQFLIQYYNGEERAKGNILERFSAQQFPDLHSELNLSSLELGDSALYFCASSPRVGIADTQYFGPGTRLTVL.

This clonotype was found many times. The rearrangement links TRBV28 to TRBJ1-3, with a tentative D call TRBD1 (5 bases). The V gene lost 4 bases and the J gene lost 1 base, with 17 bases spanning the gap. CDR3 length equals 17 residues. The germline CDR1 and CDR2 sequences are MDHEN and SYDVKM. CDR3 sequence: CASSSRILSGSGNTIYF. In DNA form, the CDR3 reads TGTGCCAGCAGTTCCCGGATCTTGTCAGGGTCTGGAAACACCATATATTTT.

In the case of this clonotype: A much bigger clone sits one base away, suggesting this may be a read error. The genes are TRBV28 and TRBJ2-7; TRBD1 matches at 10 bases. There are 15 residues in the CDR3. Germline-derived CDR1 and CDR2 are MDHEN and SYDVKM. J gave up 5 bases and V 2 bases, and 6 bases lay outside the gene matches. The CDR3 reads CASSLGQGVYHEQYF. Here the CDR3 DNA reads TGTGCCAGCAGTTTAGGACAGGGGGTATACCACGAGCAGTACTTC.

CDR3 protein: CASSHSLELSTYEQYF. DNA of the CDR3: TGTGCCAGCAGTCACTCGCTTGAACTTTCCACCTACGAGCAGTACTTC. The V call is TRBV6-1, the J call TRBJ2-7; the D is unclear. The CDR3 is made up of 16 amino acids. Germline values: CDR1 MNHNS, CDR2 SASEGT. Trimming took 5 bases from V and 2 from J, leaving 19 bases between them.

This clonotype came up many times. The V and J genes are TRBV6-2 or TRBV6-3 and TRBJ2-5, with D possibly TRBD2 on 5 matching bases. CDR1 and CDR2 from the germline V gene are MNHEY and SVGEGT. V was clipped by 6 bases and J by 5 bases, with 10 bases between them. The CDR3 loop spans 12 amino acids. The chain's CDR3 is CASRTGTETQYF. The CDR3 bases are TGTGCCAGCAGGACGGGAACGGAGACCCAGTACTTC.

The V call is TRBV20-1, the J call TRBJ2-2; 8 bases are shared with TRBD2. The germline CDR1 and CDR2 sequences are DFQATT and SNEGSKA (reference sequence). There are 15 residues in the CDR3. J lost 6 bases, V lost 3 bases, and 9 bases had no gene match. DNA for the CDR3: TGCAGTGCTAGTGATGCGGGAGGTTTCTCCGGGGAGCTGTTTTTT. Translating gives CSASDAGGFSGELFF.

This sequence joins TRBV7-2 and TRBJ2-1; 8 nucleotides align to TRBD2. Germline V gives CDR1 SGHTA, CDR2 FQGNSA. Unmatched junction bases numbered 7, after V lost 5 bases and J lost 4 bases. The CDR3 is 15 amino acids. The chain's CDR3 is CASSPTGGPYNEQFF. CDR3 DNA sequence: TGTGCCAGCAGCCCAACGGGAGGGCCGTACAATGAGCAGTTCTTC.

This clonotype came up many times. The rearrangement uses TRBV6-1 and TRBJ1-1, with D uncertain. There are 14 residues in the CDR3. The germline V and J ends were trimmed by 4 bases and 4 bases, with 13 bases remaining between them. Germline V gene sequence: CDR1 MNHNS, CDR2 SASEGT. The CDR3: CASSVSGETTEAFF. The CDR3 DNA reads as TGTGCCAGCAGTGTTTCCGGGGAAACCACTGAAGCTTTCTTT.